The next 32 T cell receptor beta chains were all read from a single sample in a study of T-cell memory formation after mild COVID-19. Each CDR3 protein is one row after TCRdb ran MiXCR on the 5' RACE reads. The sample includes fewer than 60,000 distinct CDR3 sequences, 25% to 35% of them seen just once. Sequencing input: PBMCs or a T cell subset sorted from them (not recorded which). All receptors come from a young man who had mild COVID-19 (a few samples of this study predate the infection). Cell type and time point are not known.

In its sample, this clonotype was seen many times. This chain connects TRBV6-1 to TRBJ2-1, with TRBD2 matching 9 bases. The ends lost 2 bases at V and 9 bases at J; junction bases unmatched: 8. Germline V gene sequence: CDR1 MNHNS, CDR2 SASEGT. This CDR3 is built from 15 residues. The CDR3 here is CASSEQAGGPSEQFF. The CDR3 nucleotides are TGTGCCAGCAGTGAACAGGCGGGGGGGCCGAGTGAGCAGTTCTTC.

The chain joins TRBV18 to TRBJ2-2, with 11 bases matching TRBD2. The germline gives CDR1 KGHSH, CDR2 LQKENI. V lost 3 bases, J lost 2 bases, and 2 bases stayed unmatched. This CDR3 spans 16 amino acids. The CDR3, as DNA: TGTGCCAGCTCACCCGGGACTAGCGGAAACACCGGGGAGCTGTTTTTT. Protein sequence: CASSPGTSGNTGELFF.

The rearrangement links TRBV27 to TRBJ2-1; D is possibly TRBD1 (6 bases). V was trimmed by 0 bases and J by 7 bases, leaving 10 bases between them. Germline V gene lookup returns CDR1 MNHEY and CDR2 SMNVEV (reference sequence). This CDR3 region has 14 residues. This chain's CDR3 is CASSLSIRGNEQFF. For the CDR3, the DNA is TGTGCCAGCAGTTTATCAATCAGGGGAAATGAGCAGTTCTTC.

This chain joins TRBV12-3 or TRBV12-4 and TRBJ1-2; 7 nucleotides match TRBD1. This CDR3 has 15 amino acids. Here the CDR3 reads CVTGTDARVNYGYTF. CDR3 coding DNA: TGTGTAACGGGGACAGATGCTAGAGTGAACTATGGCTACACCTTC.

The rearrangement uses TRBV6-5 and TRBJ2-2; 11 nucleotides line up with TRBD2. Germline CDR1 reads MNHEY; CDR2 reads SVGAGI. The CDR3 consists of 17 residues. The ends lost 0 bases at V and 1 base at J; junction bases unmatched: 1. In nucleotides, the CDR3 is TGTGCCAGCAGTTACTCCACTAGCGGGGGGAACACCGGGGAGCTGTTTTTT. Amino acids: CASSYSTSGGNTGELFF.

The V gene is TRBV12-3 or TRBV12-4, the J gene TRBJ2-1, with TRBD1 matching over 8 bases. The CDR3 contains 13 residues. J lost 7 bases, V lost 6 bases, and 5 bases had no gene match. Here the CDR3 reads CASRGQGWNEQFF. CDR3 in DNA: TGTGCCAGCAGAGGACAGGGTTGGAATGAGCAGTTCTTC.

The chain carries TRBV7-9 and TRBJ2-1; D remains unclear. Trimming pared 7 bases from V and 6 bases from J, leaving 7 bases between. CDR3 length: 11 residues. Germline loops: CDR1 SEHNR, CDR2 FQNEAQ (reference sequence). DNA of the CDR3: TGTGCCAGCACCTCATCCAATGAGCAGTTCTTC. This sequence encodes CASTSSNEQFF.

This clonotype came up a few times. The rearrangement joins TRBV6-1 to TRBJ2-7; TRBD1 aligns across 7 bases. This CDR3 is built from 14 residues. Germline V gene data show CDR1 as MNHNS and CDR2 as SASEGT. J gave up 0 bases and V 1 base, and 0 bases lay outside the gene matches. CDR3 nucleotide sequence: TGTGCCAGCAGTGAAGGGGACAGCTCCTACGAGCAGTACGTC. It translates to CASSEGDSSYEQYV.

The chain recombines TRBV2 with TRBJ1-2; maybe TRBD1 (5 bases). V was shortened by 3 bases and J by 6 bases, with 14 bases between the two germline ends. Germline loops: CDR1 SNHLY, CDR2 FYNNEI. The CDR3 totals 14 residues. In DNA, the CDR3 is TGTGCCAGCAGTGAGCAGAGGGACTGGGATGGCTACACCTTC. This translates into CASSEQRDWDGYTF. Full variable domain (rest looked up from reference TRBV2 and TRBJ1-2): EPEVTQTPSHQVTQMGQEVILRCVPISNHLYFYWYRQILGQKVEFLVSFYNNEISEKSEIFDDQFSVERPDGSNFTLKIRSTKLEDSAMYFCASSEQRDWDGYTFGSGTRLTVV.

The chain carries TRBV6-5 and TRBJ2-5; 15 nucleotides agree with TRBD2. The CDR3 is made up of 17 amino acids. Trimming removed 5 bases from V and 2 bases from J; junction bases left unmatched: 6. Germline CDR1 MNHEY, CDR2 SVGAGI. The CDR3 loop is CASSRGLAGGPQETQYF. The CDR3 DNA reads as TGTGCCAGCAGTCGGGGACTAGCGGGGGGCCCTCAAGAGACCCAGTACTTC.

The chain carries TRBV29-1 and TRBJ1-1; D not resolved. CDR1 is SQVTM and CDR2 is ANQGSEA in the germline V gene. The CDR3 runs to 11 residues. For the CDR3, the DNA is TGCAGGGGGTCTTGGGGCACTGAAGCTTTCTTT. It specifies CRGSWGTEAFF.

This chain links TRBV12-3 or TRBV12-4 with TRBJ2-5, with 8 nucleotides matching TRBD1. J gave up 5 bases and V 9 bases, and 5 bases lay outside the gene matches. This CDR3 is built from 12 residues. The CDR3 DNA sequence: TGTGCCAGTGGACAGGGCGGGGAGACCCAGTACTTC. This gives the protein CASGQGGETQYF.

This clonotype was counted a few times. CDR3 residues: CASSQETTGGNQPQHF. CDR3 sequence (DNA): TGCGCCAGCAGCCAAGAGACGACTGGGGGCAATCAGCCCCAGCATTTT. The chain joins TRBV4-3 to TRBJ1-5; D gene ambiguous. CDR1 and CDR2 (germline): LGHNA, YSLEER. The CDR3 loop spans 16 amino acids. V lost 0 bases, J lost 2 bases, and 11 bases lay in between.

This chain joins TRBV7-9 and TRBJ2-1; TRBD1 or TRBD2 may be the D gene (5 bases each). Germline V gives CDR1 SEHNR, CDR2 FQNEAQ (reference sequence). There are 17 residues in the CDR3. The V gene lost 5 bases and the J gene lost 6 bases, with 23 bases spanning the gap. The DNA of the CDR3 is TGTGCCAGCAGCCCCGAAACCGGGGCCGTGGCGTTCAATGAGCAGTTCTTC. Protein product: CASSPETGAVAFNEQFF.

Only a few counts were recorded for this clonotype. The V call is TRBV15, the J call TRBJ2-7, with D uncertain. The CDR3 is made up of 15 amino acids. CDR1 and CDR2 from the germline V gene are LNHNV and YYDKDF (reference sequence). Trimming removed 3 bases from V and 3 bases from J, with 15 bases in between. The CDR3 reads CATSSKQGPFYEQYF. For the CDR3, the DNA is TGTGCCACCAGCAGCAAACAAGGCCCGTTCTACGAGCAGTACTTC.

This clonotype was seen a handful of times. The V call is TRBV6-5, the J call TRBJ2-2, with a tentative D call TRBD2 (6 bases). The germline V gene has CDR1 MNHEY and CDR2 SVGAGI. Trimming removed 6 bases from V and 5 bases from J, with 19 bases in between. There are 16 residues in the CDR3. The CDR3 nucleotides are TGTGCCAGCAGGGGAGCGGGCTCCCCCCGAACCGGGGAGCTGTTTTTT. Its translation is CASRGAGSPRTGELFF.

The sample holds one count of this clonotype. The rearrangement links TRBV7-9 to TRBJ2-7; 7 bases match TRBD1. This CDR3 comprises 12 residues. V was clipped by 5 bases and J by 13 bases; unmatched bases: 11. CDR1 is SEHNR and CDR2 is FQNEAQ in the germline V gene (reference sequence). The CDR3 here is CASSAEEQGLYV. In DNA form, the CDR3 reads TGTGCCAGCAGCGCCGAGGAACAGGGGTTATACGTC.

This clonotype was observed a few times. The rearrangement links TRBV12-3 or TRBV12-4 to TRBJ2-5; 11 nucleotides match TRBD2. The CDR3 covers 15 residues. Germline trimming cut 4 bases from V and 1 base from J; bases unmatched to any gene: 2. The CDR3 nucleotides read TGTGCCAGCAGTTGGACTAGCGGGCTCCAAGAGACCCAGTACTTC. This encodes CASSWTSGLQETQYF.

There are many counts of this clonotype. This chain uses TRBV12-3 or TRBV12-4 with TRBJ2-1, with TRBD2 matching 10 bases. V shed 5 bases, J shed 7 bases, and the junction held 8 bases outside the gene matches. The CDR3 sequence is 15 residues long. The CDR3 here is CASSPSGGLANEQFF. CDR3 DNA: TGTGCCAGCAGTCCTAGCGGGGGACTGGCGAATGAGCAGTTCTTC.

V gene TRBV19 combines with J gene TRBJ2-1; D unclear. The CDR3 has 13 amino acids. Germline V lookup: CDR1 LNHDA, CDR2 SQIVND (reference sequence). V was pared by 4 bases and J by 7 bases, with 11 bases between. This CDR3 reads CASSTLGGNEQFF. Here the CDR3 DNA reads TGTGCCAGTAGTACCCTGGGTGGAAATGAGCAGTTCTTC.

The gene calls are TRBV5-6 and TRBJ2-1; D remains ambiguous. This CDR3 contains 16 residues. CDR1 is SGHDT and CDR2 is YYEEEE in the germline V gene. Trimming shortened V by 2 bases and J by 3 bases, and 15 bases separated the two germline ends. CDR3 sequence: CASSFSKESGYNEQFF. In DNA form, the CDR3 reads TGTGCCAGCAGCTTTTCCAAGGAATCGGGCTACAATGAGCAGTTCTTC.

The V and J genes are TRBV6-5 and TRBJ1-4, with D tentatively TRBD1 (5 bases). V lost 4 bases and J 7 bases, leaving 16 bases between the germline ends. The germline V gene encodes CDR1 MNHEY and CDR2 SVGAGI. The CDR3 extends over 15 amino acids. The CDR3 sequence is CASSSRGKITEKLFF. CDR3 sequence (DNA): TGTGCCAGCAGTTCGAGGGGCAAGATAACTGAAAAACTGTTTTTT.

This sequence joins TRBV5-1 and TRBJ1-6; TRBD1 matches at 9 bases. The length of the CDR3 is 18 residues. Trimming cost V 4 bases and J 10 bases; bases outside gene matches: 18. Germline loops: CDR1 SGHRS, CDR2 YFSETQ. CDR3 coding DNA: TGCGCCAGCAGCCCGGGACAGGGCCAGAATAGAGGCACGTCACCCCTCCACTTT. This encodes CASSPGQGQNRGTSPLHF.

This clonotype was counted ten times or more. CDR3 DNA sequence: TGCAGTGCTAGAGACCGGGACAGGGCCTACAATGAGCAGTTCTTC. Its translation is CSARDRDRAYNEQFF. The J gene is TRBJ2-1, the V gene TRBV20-1; TRBD1 agrees at 9 bases. CDR3 size: 15 residues. Germline V gives CDR1 DFQATT, CDR2 SNEGSKA (reference sequence). Trimming removed 0 bases from V and 2 bases from J; junction bases left unmatched: 2.

The chain carries TRBV4-1 and TRBJ2-3; no clear D gene. CDR1 and CDR2 from the germline V gene are MGHRA and YSYEKL. The CDR3 is made up of 12 amino acids. Trimming left V 4 bases short and J 6 bases short, with 8 bases between. CDR3 residues: CASSLPGDTQYF. CDR3 coding DNA: TGCGCCAGCAGCCTCCCCGGGGATACGCAGTATTTT.

This clonotype was counted between two and nine times. The genes are TRBV4-1 and TRBJ1-1; possible D gene TRBD1, 5 bases. CDR3 length: 14 residues. Germline V gives CDR1 MGHRA, CDR2 YSYEKL. V gave up 1 base and J gave up 4 bases, with 10 bases separating them. For the CDR3, the DNA is TGCGCCAGCAGCCAAGTCAGGGTTGGCACTGAAGCTTTCTTT. This encodes CASSQVRVGTEAFF.

In this sample, this clonotype turned up many times. CDR3 protein: CATSDPRDRGGDTQYF. The CDR3 nucleotides are TGTGCCACCAGTGACCCTAGGGACAGGGGGGGAGATACGCAGTATTTT. V usage is TRBV24-1 and J usage is TRBJ2-3; 11 bases are shared with TRBD1. Germline lookup yields CDR1 KGHDR and CDR2 SFDVKD. V lost 4 bases to trimming and J lost 5 bases; unmatched junction nucleotides: 7. The CDR3 spans 16 residues.

V and J are TRBV10-2 and TRBJ2-1; a possible D gene is TRBD2 (7 bases). Germline V lookup: CDR1 WSHSY, CDR2 SAAADI. V was pared by 6 bases and J by 7 bases, with 19 bases between. There are 15 residues in the CDR3. The CDR3 DNA reads as TGCGCCAGCAGCGCCCTGGGGGGGGCCTGGAATGAGCAGTTCTTC. Its translation: CASSALGGAWNEQFF.

There are a few counts of this clonotype. The chain has TRBV27 and TRBJ1-4; the D gene is possibly TRBD1 (5 bases). The germline gives CDR1 MNHEY, CDR2 SMNVEV (reference sequence). Trimming shortened V by 2 bases and J by 0 bases, and 13 bases separated the two germline ends. There are 17 residues in the CDR3. The CDR3 DNA follows: TGTGCCAGCAGTTTAAGGGGTCAGGGAGCAACTAATGAAAAACTGTTTTTT. Translated, it gives CASSLRGQGATNEKLFF. The full variable domain, rest sourced from reference TRBV27 and TRBJ1-4, is EAQVTQNPRYLITVTGKKLTVTCSQNMNHEYMSWYRQDPGLGLRQIYYSMNVEVTDKGDVPEGYKVSRKEKRNFPLILESPSPNQTSLYFCASSLRGQGATNEKLFFGSGTQLSVL.

This clonotype showed up just a few times. V usage is TRBV12-3 or TRBV12-4 and J usage is TRBJ2-1; 12 bases line up with TRBD2. V was clipped by 7 bases and J by 7 bases; unmatched bases: 23. CDR3 size: 20 residues. In DNA form, the CDR3 reads TGTGCCAGCACTGGCCTTTGGGGACCCTCTACTAGCGGGGGGTATAATGAGCAGTTCTTC. It is translated as CASTGLWGPSTSGGYNEQFF.

The chain couples TRBV6-2 or TRBV6-3 to TRBJ2-7; D unclear. Trimming took off 6 bases at V and 3 bases at J, with 9 bases between the two ends. The CDR3 is 12 amino acids. Germline CDR1 reads MNHEY; CDR2 reads SVGEGT. The CDR3 DNA follows: TGTGCCAGCAGAGAGGTGGGCTACGAGCAGTACTTC. Protein sequence: CASREVGYEQYF.

In its sample, this clonotype was seen a few times. The chain carries TRBV29-1 and TRBJ2-2; D is possibly TRBD1 (6 bases). Trimming stripped 7 bases from V and 7 bases from J, with 19 bases between. CDR3 length equals 14 residues. Germline V gives CDR1 SQVTM, CDR2 ANQGSEA. CDR3 amino acids: CSGTLQGTVGELFF. Written as DNA, the CDR3 is TGCAGCGGCACCCTCCAGGGGACGGTCGGGGAGCTGTTTTTT.